This TCR beta chain derives from a study of cytomegalovirus exposure and HLA in healthy donors. Overall study context: Unique TCR beta sequences numbering some 120 million came from approximately 180 million T cells in an earlier analysis. Findings and limits, study-wide: There were around 160 TCR beta chains listed as cytomegalovirus-associated. Links to common viral pathogens appeared, in a later analysis, for several of the most significant clusters. Trimming of TCR beta V- and J-genes showed a link, identified in a later analysis, to a missense DCLRE1C variant.

Of note for this clone: Its antigen is unknown.

Use of 60 Vbeta and 13 Jbeta primers characterized the PCR. Data came from immunoSEQ multiplex PCR; TCRdb stores just in-frame clones and leaves some out. The sample has some 60,000 clones; approximately 80% are singletons. Germline values: CDR1 SGDLS, CDR2 YYNGEE. This CDR3 has 15 amino acids. Trimming pared 0 bases from V and 6 bases from J, leaving 13 bases between. The chain links TRBV9 to TRBJ1-5; TRBD1 is a possible D gene (5 bases). This receptor was taken from a woman in her 40s in good health and CMV-seronegative. Sequencing was performed on PBMCs. In DNA form, the CDR3 reads TGTGCCAGCAGCGTAGATCTACAGCAGGGTCAGCCCCAGCATTTT. It is translated as CASSVDLQQGQPQHF.